Below, 21 T cell receptor beta chains from the same sample are listed, as sequenced in a study of glioma-infiltrating T cells (dated by TCRdb to the mid-2010s). TCRdb records Illumina MiSeq as the sequencer. The iRepertoire nested amplicon-rescue multiplex PCR (arm-PCR) platform was used to amplify TCR alpha and beta CDR3 regions from RNA. TCRdb reprocessed the public reads (quality trimming at Q25 with fastp, clone calling with MiXCR) and kept in-frame beta chains. For every CDR3 protein sequence, its rows merge into one entry that carries the most common genes and DNA. The sample contains about 89,000 distinct CDR3 sequences, 20% to 25% of them found a single time. Roughly 6.7% of the sample is in the top ten clones. The sequenced sample consisted of glioma tissue, nonneoplastic brain tissue, or PBMCs (not recorded which). Receptor source: a human donor with low-grade glioma or glioblastoma, undergoing nonglioma brain surgery, or in good health (not recorded which).

The table lists this clonotype with many counts. This chain links TRBV6-1 with TRBJ2-1; D unresolved. Germline CDR1 MNHNS, CDR2 SASEGT. There are 13 residues in the CDR3. The ends were cut back, 7 bases at V and 6 bases at J, with 13 bases in the middle. In DNA, the CDR3 is TGTGCCAGCAAAAAGTTAAAGGCCAATGAGCAGTTCTTC. Protein: CASKKLKANEQFF.

This clonotype was picked up many times. The V and J genes are TRBV6-1 and TRBJ1-3, with a tentative D call TRBD1 (6 bases). There are 15 residues in the CDR3. The V gene's germline CDR1 is MNHNS and CDR2 SASEGT. V shed 8 bases and J shed 1 base, with 15 bases lying between them. The CDR3 here is CASCIQQGSGNTIYF. The CDR3 nucleotides are TGTGCCAGCTGTATACAACAGGGTTCTGGAAACACCATATATTTT.

This clonotype was seen at least ten times. This chain uses TRBV2 with TRBJ1-1; the match to TRBD1 covers 7 bases. Germline-derived CDR1 and CDR2 are SNHLY and FYNNEI. The V segment lost 7 bases and the J segment 0 bases; nucleotides outside the gene matches: 5. The length of the CDR3 is 14 residues. This chain's CDR3 is CASTDTGVNTEAFF. CDR3 DNA: TGTGCCAGCACTGATACAGGGGTGAACACTGAAGCTTTCTTT.

This clonotype was seen a handful of times. This chain links TRBV12-3 or TRBV12-4 with TRBJ2-7, with 9 bases lining up with TRBD2. The CDR3 consists of 15 residues. The V and J ends lost 5 bases and 4 bases, in that order; junction bases with no gene match: 9. The CDR3 nucleotides are TGTGCCAGCAGTCCGCCGGGACTAGCTGATTACGAGCAGTACTTC. This sequence encodes CASSPPGLADYEQYF.

Comments on this clonotype: This may be a read error, as it is one base from a much larger clone. The CDR3 here is CASSLLPKTQYF. The DNA for the CDR3 is TGTGCCAGCAGTTTACTCCCAAAGACCCAGTACTTC. V is TRBV12-3 or TRBV12-4 and J is TRBJ2-5; D is undetermined. V lost 2 bases and J lost 6, with 7 bases in between. This CDR3 has 12 residues.

The sample holds many counts of this clonotype. The CDR3 reads CASSQGDGSNTEAFF. The DNA for the CDR3 is TGCGCCAGCAGCCAAGGGGACGGATCGAACACTGAAGCTTTCTTT. V and J are TRBV4-1 and TRBJ1-1, with D possibly being TRBD1 (5 bases). This CDR3 is 15 amino acids long. Germline V gene lookup returns CDR1 MGHRA and CDR2 YSYEKL. V shed 1 base and J shed 1 base, with 10 bases lying between them.

In its sample, this clonotype was seen a few times. The chain couples TRBV3-1 to TRBJ2-3, with 8 bases fitting TRBD2. CDR3 length equals 15 residues. CDR1 is LGHDT, CDR2 YNNKEL, per germline (reference sequence). V lost 2 bases and J lost 8; bases outside the gene matches: 9. The CDR3 bases are TGTGCCAGCAGCCAATCCGGGACTAGACCCGGTACGCAGTATTTT. Amino acid sequence: CASSQSGTRPGTQYF.

The chain is built from TRBV19 and TRBJ1-4, with 8 nucleotides matching TRBD1. Germline CDR1 reads LNHDA; CDR2 reads SQIVND (reference sequence). The CDR3 is 13 amino acids. Losses at the gene ends were 8 bases for V and 8 bases for J; bases not matched to a gene: 7. This CDR3 is CASSDREREKLFF. Written as DNA, the CDR3 is TGTGCCAGTTCGGACAGGGAGAGGGAAAAACTGTTTTTT. The whole variable domain, remainder taken from reference TRBV19 and TRBJ1-4, is DGGITQSPKYLFRKEGQNVTLSCEQNLNHDAMYWYRQDPGQGLRLIYYSQIVNDFQKGDIAEGYSVSREKKESFPLTVTSAQKNPTAFYLCASSDREREKLFFGSGTQLSVL.

This clonotype has just a few counts. An end of the junction does not agree with germline; a read error may underlie this. The genes are TRBV19 and TRBJ2-7; 7 nucleotides agree with TRBD1. The CDR3 spans 8 residues. Germline loops: CDR1 LNHDA, CDR2 SQIVND (reference sequence). Here the CDR3 reads CASLGQVF. The CDR3 nucleotides read TGTGCCAGTCTAGGACAGGTCTTC.

In the case of this clonotype: The junction does not match germline at one end; this may be a read error. The rearrangement uses TRBV6-5 and TRBJ1-2, with 7 bases matching TRBD1. CDR1 MNHEY and CDR2 SVGAGI come from the germline V gene. The CDR3 is 13 residues long. CDR3 residues: CVSSPLDRAGHTF. CDR3 sequence (DNA): TGTGTCAGCAGTCCGCTTGACAGGGCCGGCCACACCTTC.

This clonotype was found many times. The chain combines TRBV20-1 with TRBJ1-5, with D unclear. V was trimmed by 3 bases and J by 3 bases, leaving 24 bases between them. This CDR3 has 18 residues. Germline V CDR1 and CDR2: DFQATT, SNEGSKA (reference sequence). CDR3 protein: CSARGHGPRQTFNQPQHF. As DNA, the CDR3 is TGCAGTGCTAGGGGTCACGGGCCAAGGCAAACCTTCAATCAGCCCCAGCATTTT.

This clonotype was recorded at least ten times. This chain joins TRBV27 and TRBJ1-1; D is uncertain. The CDR3 length is 13 residues. The V end was cut by 0 bases, the J end by 0 bases, with 2 bases between. Germline CDR1 MNHEY, CDR2 SMNVEV (reference sequence). Written as DNA, the CDR3 is TGTGCCAGCAGTTTATCTTTGAACACTGAAGCTTTCTTT. Its translation: CASSLSLNTEAFF.

This clonotype occurred many times. The V and J genes are TRBV29-1 and TRBJ1-1; D is perhaps TRBD1 (5 bases). V dropped 4 bases and J dropped 5 bases, with 14 bases sitting between them. CDR1 is SQVTM, CDR2 ANQGSEA, per germline. CDR3 size: 13 residues. CDR3 nucleotide sequence: TGCAGCGTTGTTGAGGGATGGGGGACTGAAGCTTTCTTT. It translates to CSVVEGWGTEAFF.

This clonotype has a count of ten or more. The chain carries TRBV6-6 and TRBJ2-7, with 7 bases that match TRBD1. V shed 2 bases, J shed 2 bases, and the junction held 6 bases outside the gene matches. The CDR3 contains 15 residues. Germline V CDR1 and CDR2: MNHNY, SVGAGI (reference sequence). CDR3 DNA sequence: TGTGCCAGCAGTTACAGTAGGACAGGTGCCTACGAGCAGTACTTC. It codes for CASSYSRTGAYEQYF.

This clonotype was recorded many times. The chain joins TRBV6-1 to TRBJ2-7; possible D gene TRBD1, 5 bases. CDR3 length: 14 amino acids. Germline V gene sequence: CDR1 MNHNS, CDR2 SASEGT. The V gene lost 8 bases and the J gene lost 4 bases, with 18 bases spanning the gap. CDR3 in amino acids: CASRLGRGGYEQYF. The CDR3 nucleotides are TGTGCCAGCCGCCTCGGTAGGGGTGGTTACGAGCAGTACTTC.

The chain uses TRBV6-1 and TRBJ2-7; 9 nucleotides line up with TRBD1. With 6 bases clipped from V and 1 base from J, the junction kept 7 bases outside the gene matches. This CDR3 has 15 amino acids. Germline assignment: CDR1 MNHNS and CDR2 SASEGT. The CDR3 region has the DNA TGTGCCAGCAGAACCCAGACAGGGGGTTCCTACGAGCAGTACTTC. This codes for CASRTQTGGSYEQYF.

A remark on this clonotype: A much bigger clone sits one base away, suggesting this may be a read error. The rearrangement joins TRBV18 to TRBJ2-1, with 7 bases aligning to TRBD1. With 3 bases clipped from V and 8 bases from J, the junction kept 16 bases outside the gene matches. Germline assignment: CDR1 KGHSH and CDR2 LQKENI. The CDR3 has 17 amino acids. CDR3 DNA: TGTGCCAGCTCACCCCTCAGGGGGAGCAGATTCGAGGATGAGCAGTTCTTC. It translates to CASSPLRGSRFEDEQFF. The complete variable domain, with remaining parts taken from reference TRBV18 and TRBJ2-1, reads NAGVMQNPRHLVRRRGQEARLRCSPMKGHSHVYWYRQLPEEGLKFMVYLQKENIIDESGMPKERFSAEFPKEGPSILRIQQVVRGDSAAYFCASSPLRGSRFEDEQFFGPGTRLTVL.

This clonotype came up many times. J is TRBJ2-3 and V is TRBV11-1, with D maybe TRBD2 (5 bases). Germline CDR1 reads SGHAT; CDR2 reads FQDESV (reference sequence). Between the trimmed V and J ends, which lost 4 bases and 3 bases, there was a span of 5 bases. The CDR3 covers 12 residues. The CDR3 sequence is CASSWTTDTQYF. CDR3 DNA sequence: TGTGCCAGCAGCTGGACTACAGATACGCAGTATTTT.

The V gene is TRBV6-1, the J gene TRBJ1-2, with 7 bases that match TRBD1. The germline V gene has CDR1 MNHNS and CDR2 SASEGT. The CDR3 runs 16 residues. The V gene end was trimmed by 1 base and the J gene end by 6 bases; junction bases not matched to a gene: 11. The CDR3: CASSEERVQGINGYTF. CDR3 DNA sequence: TGTGCCAGCAGTGAAGAACGAGTACAGGGGATTAATGGCTACACCTTC.

Note on this clonotype: A much larger clone differs from this one at a single base, so this may be a read error. The chain carries TRBV5-1 and TRBJ1-1; 10 bases are shared with TRBD1. The CDR3 is 13 amino acids. Looked up from germline, CDR1 is SGHRS and CDR2 is YFSETQ. CDR3 loop: CASNLTGGPEAFF. Here the CDR3 DNA reads TGCGCCAGCAACTTGACAGGGGGCCCTGAAGCTTTCTTT.

Worth noting for this clonotype: At one end, the junction sequence differs from germline, possibly due to a read error. The chain carries TRBV6-5 and TRBJ1-5, with D perhaps TRBD1 (5 bases). Germline CDR1 is MNHEY and CDR2 is SVGAGI. CDR3 length: 16 amino acids. The CDR3 spells CASSARDGGSNQPRHF. The DNA of the CDR3 is TGTGCCAGCAGTGCCCGGGACGGGGGGAGCAATCAGCCCCGGCATTTT.